Reported below is one T cell receptor beta chain. These data are taken from a study of cytomegalovirus exposure and HLA in healthy donors. CDR3 length: 14 residues. The junction had 3 bases not matched to a gene; V was cut back by 4 bases and J by 1 base. Per germline, CDR1 SEHNR and CDR2 FQNEAQ (reference sequence). Researchers ran the PCR with 60 Vbeta and 13 Jbeta primers. The method was immunoSEQ multiplex PCR; TCRdb's version includes in-frame clones alone and lacks a portion of them. This sample has around 100,000 clones; roughly 67% occur once, and the top ten carry roughly 8.7%. Sequencing was carried out using PBMCs. This receptor was obtained from a man between 18 and 29 years old in good health and CMV-seropositive. This chain joins TRBV7-9 and TRBJ1-1; 7 bases fit TRBD1. The chain's CDR3 is CASSSRTGNTEAFF. DNA of the CDR3: TGTGCCAGCAGCTCCCGGACAGGGAACACTGAAGCTTTCTTT.